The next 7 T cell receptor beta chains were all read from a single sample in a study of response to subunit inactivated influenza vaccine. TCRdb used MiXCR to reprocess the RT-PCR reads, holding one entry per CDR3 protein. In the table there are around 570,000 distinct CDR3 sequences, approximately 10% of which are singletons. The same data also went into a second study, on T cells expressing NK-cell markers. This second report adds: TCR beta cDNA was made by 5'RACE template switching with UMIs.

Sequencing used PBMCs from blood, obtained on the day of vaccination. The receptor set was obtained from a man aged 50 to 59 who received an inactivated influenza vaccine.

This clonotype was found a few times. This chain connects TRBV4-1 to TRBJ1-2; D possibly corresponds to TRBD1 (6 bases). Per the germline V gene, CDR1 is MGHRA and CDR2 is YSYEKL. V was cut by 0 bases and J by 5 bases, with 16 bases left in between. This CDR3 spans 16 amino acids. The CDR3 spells CASSQEGAGIWYGYTF. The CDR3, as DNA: TGCGCCAGCAGCCAAGAGGGGGCAGGGATATGGTATGGCTACACCTTC.

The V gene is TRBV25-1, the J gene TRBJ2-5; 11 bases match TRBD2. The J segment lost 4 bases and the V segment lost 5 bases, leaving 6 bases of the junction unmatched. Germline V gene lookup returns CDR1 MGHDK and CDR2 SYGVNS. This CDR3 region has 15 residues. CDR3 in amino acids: CASSPPSGGRETQYF. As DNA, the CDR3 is TGTGCCAGCAGTCCTCCTAGCGGGGGGCGAGAGACCCAGTACTTC.

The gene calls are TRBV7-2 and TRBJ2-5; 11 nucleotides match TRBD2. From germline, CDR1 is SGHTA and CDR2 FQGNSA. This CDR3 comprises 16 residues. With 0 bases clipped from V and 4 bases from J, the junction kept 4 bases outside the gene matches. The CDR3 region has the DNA TGTGCCAGCAGCTTAGCTAGCGGGAGGGGCCGAGAGACCCAGTACTTC. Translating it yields CASSLASGRGRETQYF.

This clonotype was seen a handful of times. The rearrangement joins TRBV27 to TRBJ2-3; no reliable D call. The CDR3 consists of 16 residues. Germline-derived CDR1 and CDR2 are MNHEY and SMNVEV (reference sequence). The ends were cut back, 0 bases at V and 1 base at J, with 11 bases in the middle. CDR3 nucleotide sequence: TGTGCCAGCAGTTTATCGGTGCTGGTTGGCACAGATACGCAGTATTTT. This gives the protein CASSLSVLVGTDTQYF.

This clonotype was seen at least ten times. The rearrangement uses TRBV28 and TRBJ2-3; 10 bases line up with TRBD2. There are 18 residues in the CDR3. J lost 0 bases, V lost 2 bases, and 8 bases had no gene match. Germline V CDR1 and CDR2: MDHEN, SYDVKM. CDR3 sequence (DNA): TGTGCCAGCAGTTTACCCCCTAGCGGGAGTCCTAGCACAGATACGCAGTATTTT. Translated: CASSLPPSGSPSTDTQYF.

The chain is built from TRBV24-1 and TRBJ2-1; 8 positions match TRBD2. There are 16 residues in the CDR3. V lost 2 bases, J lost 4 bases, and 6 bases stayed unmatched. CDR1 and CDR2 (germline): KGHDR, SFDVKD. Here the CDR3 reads CATSDSAGGLYNEQFF. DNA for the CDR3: TGTGCCACCAGTGATTCTGCGGGGGGTCTATACAATGAGCAGTTCTTC.

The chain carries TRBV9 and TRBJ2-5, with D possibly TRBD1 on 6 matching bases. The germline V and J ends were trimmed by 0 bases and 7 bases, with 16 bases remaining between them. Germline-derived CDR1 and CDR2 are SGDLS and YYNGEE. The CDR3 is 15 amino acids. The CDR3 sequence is CASSVVPTGGGTQYF. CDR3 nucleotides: TGTGCCAGCAGCGTAGTTCCGACAGGTGGGGGGACCCAGTACTTC.